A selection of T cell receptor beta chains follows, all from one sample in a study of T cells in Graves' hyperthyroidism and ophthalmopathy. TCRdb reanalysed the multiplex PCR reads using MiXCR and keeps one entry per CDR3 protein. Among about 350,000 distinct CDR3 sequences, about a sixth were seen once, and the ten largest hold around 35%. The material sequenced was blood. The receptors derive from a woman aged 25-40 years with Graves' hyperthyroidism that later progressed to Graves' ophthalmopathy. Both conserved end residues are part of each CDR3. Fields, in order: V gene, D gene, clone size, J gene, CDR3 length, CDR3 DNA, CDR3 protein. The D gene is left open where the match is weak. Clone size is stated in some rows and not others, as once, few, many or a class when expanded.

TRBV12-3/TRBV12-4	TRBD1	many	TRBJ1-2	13	TGTGCCAGCAGTCGCCGACAGGGGGAAGGCTACACCTTC	CASSRRQGEGYTF
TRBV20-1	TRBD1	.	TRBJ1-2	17	TGCAGTGCTAGTCGGGACAGGGTAACGACGTTCGACTATGGCTACACCTTC	CSASRDRVTTFDYGYTF
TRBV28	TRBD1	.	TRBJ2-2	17	TGTGCCAGCAGTCTTACGGGGACAGGGTCGTACACCGGGGAGCTGTTTTTT	CASSLTGTGSYTGELFF
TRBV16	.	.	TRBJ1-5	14	TGTGCCAGCAGCCAATCGAATAGCAATCAGCCCCAGCATTTT	CASSQSNSNQPQHF
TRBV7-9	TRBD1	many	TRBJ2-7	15	TGTGCCAGCAGCTCACCCGGGACAGGGCGATACGAGCAGTACTTC	CASSSPGTGRYEQYF
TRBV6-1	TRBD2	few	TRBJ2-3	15	TGTGCCAGCAGTGACCAAGGCACTAGCGCAGATACGCAGTATTTT	CASSDQGTSADTQYF
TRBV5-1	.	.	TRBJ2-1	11	TGCGCCAGCAGGGCAACAGTAGAGCAGTTCTTC	CASRATVEQFF
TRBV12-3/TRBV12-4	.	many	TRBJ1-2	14	TGTGCCAGCAGTTTAGGCGCCCAGAGGTATGGCTACACCTTC	CASSLGAQRYGYTF
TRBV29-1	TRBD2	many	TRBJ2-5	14	TGCAGCGGGGGTCAGACTAGCGGGACGGAGACCCAGTACTTC	CSGGQTSGTETQYF
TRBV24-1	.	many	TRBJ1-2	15	TGTGCCACCAGTGATTCGCACAGGGTCGCCTATGGCTACACCTTC	CATSDSHRVAYGYTF
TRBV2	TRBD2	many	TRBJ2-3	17	TGTGCCAGCAGTTACCGACTAGCGGGAGCTTCGGGAGATACGCAGTATTTT	CASSYRLAGASGDTQYF
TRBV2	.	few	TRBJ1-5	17	TGTGCCAGCAGTGGCCGGATCCAAGACTATAGCAATCAGCCCCAGCATTTT	CASSGRIQDYSNQPQHF
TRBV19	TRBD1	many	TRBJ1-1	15	TGTGCCAGTAGTTCCCGACAGGGGGTAGGTACTGAAGCTTTCTTT	CASSSRQGVGTEAFF
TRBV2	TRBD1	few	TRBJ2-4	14	TGTGCCAGCAGTAGTGGACAGGGTAGGAGCATTCAGTACTTC	CASSSGQGRSIQYF
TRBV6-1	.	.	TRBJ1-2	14	TGTGCCAGCAGTGGTGGATCCCTGACCTATGGCTACACCTTC	CASSGGSLTYGYTF
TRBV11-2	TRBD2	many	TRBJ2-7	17	TGTGCCAGCAGCCCCCGAGGGTCTAGCGGGAACCGGGTCGAGCAGTACTTC	CASSPRGSSGNRVEQYF
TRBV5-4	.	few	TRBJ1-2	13	TGTGCCAGCAGCTTGGAGGGTTGGGGGGGCTACACCTTC	CASSLEGWGGYTF
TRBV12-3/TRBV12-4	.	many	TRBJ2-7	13	TGTGCCAGCAGTCCTGCCCTTAGCGCCGAGCAGTACTTC	CASSPALSAEQYF
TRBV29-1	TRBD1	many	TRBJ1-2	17	TGCAGCGTTGATAACGAATCCGGACAGGGGGCGGGCTATGGCTACACCTTC	CSVDNESGQGAGYGYTF
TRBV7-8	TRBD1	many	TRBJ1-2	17	TGTGCCAGCAGCTTAGCATCCCAGACAGGGTTTCGCTATGGCTACACCTTC	CASSLASQTGFRYGYTF
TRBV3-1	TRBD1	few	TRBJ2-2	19	TGTGCCAGCAGCCCAAGAGATAAAGACAGGGTGGGGAACACCGGGGAGCTGTTTTTT	CASSPRDKDRVGNTGELFF
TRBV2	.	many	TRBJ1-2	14	TGTGCCAGCAAGGAACACACCAACCAGGATGGCTACACCTTC	CASKEHTNQDGYTF
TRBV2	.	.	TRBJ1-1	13	TGTGCCAGCAGTGTAGTAGTCGGCACTGAAGCTTTCTTT	CASSVVVGTEAFF
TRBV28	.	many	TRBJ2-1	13	TGTGCCAGCAGTTTTAGGGCAGGAGGTGAGCAGTTCTTC	CASSFRAGGEQFF
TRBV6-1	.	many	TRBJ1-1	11	TGTGCCAGCGGGGTAGACACTGAAGCTTTCTTT	CASGVDTEAFF
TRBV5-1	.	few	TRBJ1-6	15	TGCGCCAGCAGCGAGGGGGTGATCGAGAATTCACCCCTCCACTTT	CASSEGVIENSPLHF
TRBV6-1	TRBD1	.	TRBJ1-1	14	TGTGCCAGCAATGACGGACAGGGTCACACTGAAGCTTTCTTT	CASNDGQGHTEAFF
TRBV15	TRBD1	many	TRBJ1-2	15	TGTGCCACCAGCAGAGGACAGGGGCGCGGCTATGGCTACACCTTC	CATSRGQGRGYGYTF
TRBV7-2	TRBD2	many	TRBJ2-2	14	TGTGCCAGCAGCTACGGGGGGATCACCGGGGAGCTGTTTTTT	CASSYGGITGELFF